What follows are 18 T cell receptor beta chains derived from one specimen sequenced in a study of blood T cell repertoires in COVID-19. TCRdb's table, derived via immunoSEQ multiplex PCR, lists solely in-frame clones and lacks some. Of 80,000 to 100,000 clones listed, 81% are singletons. The sequenced material came from peripheral blood. The receptors originated from a man in his sixties with acute or convalescent COVID-19.

In DNA form, the CDR3 reads TGTGCCACCAGCAGATCTACTAGCGGCGAGCAGTACTTC. This sequence encodes CATSRSTSGEQYF. J is TRBJ2-7 and V is TRBV15, with TRBD2 identical over 8 bases. The V segment lost 2 bases and the J segment 6 bases; nucleotides outside the gene matches: 3. The CDR3 is 13 amino acids. Germline V gene sequence: CDR1 LNHNV, CDR2 YYDKDF (reference sequence).

This chain connects TRBV28 to TRBJ1-2, with unresolved D. Germline loops: CDR1 MDHEN, CDR2 SYDVKM. V lost 2 bases, J lost 1 base, and 11 bases lay in between. The CDR3 totals 15 residues. The CDR3, as DNA: TGTGCCAGCAGTTTAGGAGAATTTAATAACTATGGCTACACCTTC. Translation gives CASSLGEFNNYGYTF.

The genes are TRBV29-1 and TRBJ2-4; TRBD1 matches 7 bases. This CDR3 is 15 amino acids long. Looked up from germline, CDR1 is SQVTM and CDR2 is ANQGSEA. V shed 6 bases, J shed 8 bases, and the junction held 16 bases outside the gene matches. CDR3 amino acids: CSVKRGQPGRDIQYF. CDR3 DNA sequence: TGCAGCGTCAAGAGGGGACAGCCGGGCAGGGACATTCAGTACTTC.

The chain links TRBV10-1 to TRBJ2-6; 7 nucleotides match TRBD2. Per the germline V gene, CDR1 is WNHNN and CDR2 is SYGVQD (reference sequence). The CDR3 has 15 residues. Trimming removed 4 bases from V and 2 bases from J; junction bases left unmatched: 2. In DNA, the CDR3 is TGCGCCAGCAGTGTGGGAGGGACTGGGGCCAACGTCCTGACTTTC. Translated, it gives CASSVGGTGANVLTF.

The chain carries TRBV23-1 and TRBJ2-7; a possible D gene is TRBD2 (6 bases). TRBV23-1 is an open reading frame, and its role is uncertain. V lost 2 bases and J 9 bases, leaving 14 bases between the germline ends. The CDR3 has 13 amino acids. CDR3 sequence: CASSQGWQGGQYF. The CDR3 coding sequence is TGCGCCAGCAGTCAAGGGTGGCAGGGAGGGCAGTACTTC.

This sequence joins TRBV4-1 and TRBJ2-2, with 9 bases lining up with TRBD2. The V gene's germline CDR1 is MGHRA and CDR2 YSYEKL. The CDR3 contains 17 residues. V shed 4 bases, J shed 7 bases, and the junction held 13 bases outside the gene matches. In DNA, the CDR3 is TGCGCCAGCAGCCCCCGACTAGCGGATAGACGGGGCGGGGAGCTGTTTTTT. Protein: CASSPRLADRRGGELFF.

V usage is TRBV7-3 and J usage is TRBJ2-7; 8 bases align to TRBD2. The CDR3 consists of 17 residues. Germline CDR1 SGHTA, CDR2 FQGTGA. The V and J ends lost 0 bases and 2 bases, in that order; junction bases with no gene match: 9. The chain's CDR3 is CASSLTSGTSGTYEQYF. The CDR3 DNA reads as TGTGCCAGCAGCTTAACGAGCGGCACTAGCGGAACCTACGAGCAGTACTTC.

This chain links TRBV3-1 (or the pseudogene TRBV3-2) with TRBJ1-3, with 10 bases that match TRBD1. The CDR3 is made up of 17 amino acids. The germline V gene has CDR1 LGHDT and CDR2 YNNKEL (reference sequence). V was clipped by 3 bases and J by 4 bases; unmatched bases: 9. The DNA of the CDR3 is TGTGCCAGCAGCCACCCCAGACAGGGGGCAAGGGGAAACACCATATATTTT. This codes for CASSHPRQGARGNTIYF.

The rearrangement links TRBV10-3 to TRBJ2-5; 10 bases match TRBD2. Germline trimming cut 0 bases from V and 4 bases from J; bases unmatched to any gene: 5. The CDR3 runs 16 residues. Looked up from germline, CDR1 is ENHRY and CDR2 is SYGVKD. CDR3 coding DNA: TGTGCCATCAGTGAGTCTAGCGGGGGGCCGGGAGAGACCCAGTACTTC. Translating gives CAISESSGGPGETQYF.

A word on this clone: Other DNA sequences of this sample code for an identical CDR3. The V and J genes are TRBV5-4 and TRBJ1-2; 8 nucleotides align to TRBD1. The germline V gene encodes CDR1 SGHNT and CDR2 YYREEE (reference sequence). The CDR3 covers 15 residues. The V and J ends lost 0 bases and 4 bases, in that order; junction bases with no gene match: 5. The CDR3 bases are TGTGCCAGCAGCTTGGGAGGACAGGGAATCTATGGCTACACCTTC. As protein: CASSLGGQGIYGYTF. The full variable domain, completed using reference TRBV5-4 and TRBJ1-2, is ETGVTQSPTHLIKTRGQQVTLRCSSQSGHNTVSWYQQALGQGPQFIFQYYREEENGRGNFPPRFSGLQFPNYSSELNVNALELDDSALYLCASSLGGQGIYGYTFGSGTRLTVV.

J is TRBJ2-7 and V is TRBV5-8, with TRBD1 matching over 7 bases. Germline CDR1 reads SGHTS; CDR2 reads YDEGEE. CDR3 length: 15 residues. V lost 4 bases to trimming and J lost 2 bases; unmatched junction nucleotides: 9. The CDR3 nucleotides are TGTGCCAGCAGCGGGAGAGGACAGGCAGCCTACGAGCAGTACTTC. Translating gives CASSGRGQAAYEQYF.

This chain connects TRBV5-6 to TRBJ2-3, with a tentative D call TRBD1 (6 bases). Germline V CDR1 and CDR2: SGHDT, YYEEEE. This CDR3 has 15 amino acids. Trimming removed 3 bases at V and 2 bases at J, with 13 bases between. CDR3 DNA sequence: TGTGCCAGCAGCTGTTGGGACAACCTCACAGATACGCAGTATTTT. Residues: CASSCWDNLTDTQYF.

The V and J genes are TRBV9 and TRBJ2-3; 10 bases match TRBD2. The CDR3 consists of 18 residues. Germline CDR1 and CDR2: SGDLS and YYNGEE. The V segment lost 0 bases and the J segment 1 base; nucleotides outside the gene matches: 8. The chain's CDR3 is CASSVGSWGTSGTDTQYF. DNA for the CDR3: TGTGCCAGCAGCGTAGGGTCATGGGGGACTAGCGGCACAGATACGCAGTATTTT.

The chain combines TRBV7-9 with TRBJ1-2, with 7 bases aligning to TRBD1. The CDR3 runs to 15 residues. V trimming: 1 base; J trimming: 7 bases; junction bases outside the gene matches: 9. Germline loops: CDR1 SEHNR, CDR2 FQNEAQ (reference sequence). The CDR3 DNA is TGTGCCAGCAGCTTAGGGGGCGGGACAGAGGGTGGCTACACCTTC. It codes for CASSLGGGTEGGYTF.

J is TRBJ1-3 and V is TRBV7-2, with 8 nucleotides matching TRBD1. The V segment lost 5 bases and the J segment 4 bases; nucleotides outside the gene matches: 10. The germline V gene encodes CDR1 SGHTA and CDR2 FQGNSA. The CDR3 is 16 residues long. The CDR3 region has the DNA TGTGCCAGCAGCCCCCGAGGACAGGGTGGAGGAAACACCATATATTTT. Its translation: CASSPRGQGGGNTIYF.

CDR3 DNA: TGTGCCAGCAGCCAGGCAAGCACAGATACGCAGTATTTT. Protein product: CASSQASTDTQYF. The chain is built from TRBV4-2 and TRBJ2-3; D is unresolved. V lost 3 bases to trimming and J lost 0 bases, with 4 bases between them. In germline, CDR1 is LGHNA, CDR2 YNFKEQ. The length of the CDR3 is 13 residues.

The gene calls are TRBV7-8 and TRBJ1-2, with D possibly TRBD1 on 5 matching bases. In germline, CDR1 is SGHVS, CDR2 FQNEAQ. The CDR3 consists of 13 residues. V lost 1 base and J 4 bases, leaving 7 bases between the germline ends. The CDR3 sequence is CASSLDRTYGYTF. The CDR3 coding sequence is TGTGCCAGCAGCTTAGACAGGACCTATGGCTACACCTTC.

In regard to this clone: Other DNA sequences in the sample encode the same CDR3. The chain links TRBV5-5 to TRBJ1-1, with 11 bases identical to TRBD1. Looked up from germline, CDR1 is SGHKS and CDR2 is YYEKEE (reference sequence). The CDR3 is 17 residues long. Trimming at V came to 0 bases and at J to 1 base, leaving 5 bases not matched to a gene. The CDR3 reads CASSLAGQGARNTEAFF. The CDR3 DNA sequence: TGTGCCAGCAGCTTGGCAGGACAGGGGGCCCGGAACACTGAAGCTTTCTTT.